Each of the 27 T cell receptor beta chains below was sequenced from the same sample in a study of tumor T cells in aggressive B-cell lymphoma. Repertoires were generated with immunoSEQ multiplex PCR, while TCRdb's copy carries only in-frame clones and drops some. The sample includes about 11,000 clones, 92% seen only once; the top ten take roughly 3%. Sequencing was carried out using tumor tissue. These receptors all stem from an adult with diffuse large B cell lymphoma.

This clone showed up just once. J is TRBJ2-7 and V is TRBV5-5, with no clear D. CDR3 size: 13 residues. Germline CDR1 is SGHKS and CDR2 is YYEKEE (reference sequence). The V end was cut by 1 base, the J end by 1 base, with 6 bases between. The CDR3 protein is CASSLRSSYEQYF. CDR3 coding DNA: TGTGCCAGCAGCTTGCGCAGTTCCTACGAGCAGTACTTC.

The CDR3 here is CASSLGLAGLLNEQFF. CDR3 in DNA: TGCGCCAGCAGCTTGGGGCTAGCGGGACTATTGAATGAGCAGTTCTTC. The rearrangement uses TRBV5-1 and TRBJ2-1; 9 positions agree with TRBD2. The junction had 8 bases not matched to a gene; V was cut back by 0 bases and J by 7 bases. The CDR3 length is 16 residues. The germline CDR1 and CDR2 sequences are SGHRS and YFSETQ.

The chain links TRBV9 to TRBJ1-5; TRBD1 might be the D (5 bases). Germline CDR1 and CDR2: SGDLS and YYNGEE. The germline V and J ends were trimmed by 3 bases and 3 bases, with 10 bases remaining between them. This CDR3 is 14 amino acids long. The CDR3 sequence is CASSGTGVNQPQHF. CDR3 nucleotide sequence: TGTGCCAGCAGCGGAACGGGGGTCAATCAGCCCCAGCATTTT.

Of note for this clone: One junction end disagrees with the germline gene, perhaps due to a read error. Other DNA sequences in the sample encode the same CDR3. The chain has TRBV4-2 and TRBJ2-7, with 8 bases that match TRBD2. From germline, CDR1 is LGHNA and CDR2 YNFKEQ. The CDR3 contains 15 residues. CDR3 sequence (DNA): TGTGCTAGCAGCCAAGGACTAGCTGTTAACTACGAGCAGTACTTC. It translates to CASSQGLAVNYEQYF.

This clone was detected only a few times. The DNA for the CDR3 is TGTGCCACCAGCAGAGAGGGACAATATAGCAATCAGCCCCAGCATTTT. It encodes CATSREGQYSNQPQHF. The chain employs TRBV15 and TRBJ1-5; D may be TRBD1 (6 bases). Trimming shortened V by 0 bases and J by 0 bases, and 9 bases separated the two germline ends. This CDR3 is 16 amino acids long. Germline V gene sequence: CDR1 LNHNV, CDR2 YYDKDF (reference sequence).

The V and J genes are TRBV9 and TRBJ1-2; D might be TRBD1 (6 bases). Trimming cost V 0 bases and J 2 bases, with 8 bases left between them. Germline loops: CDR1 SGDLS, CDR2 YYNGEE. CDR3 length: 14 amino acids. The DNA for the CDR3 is TGTGCCAGCAGCGTAGAGGGGACAAACTATGGCTACACCTTC. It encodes CASSVEGTNYGYTF.

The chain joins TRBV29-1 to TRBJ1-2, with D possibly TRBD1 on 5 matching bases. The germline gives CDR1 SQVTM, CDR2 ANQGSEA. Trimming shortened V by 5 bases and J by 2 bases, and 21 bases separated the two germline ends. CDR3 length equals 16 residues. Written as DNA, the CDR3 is TGCAGCGTTTTTGTAGGGGCAGGGAGGCGGAACTATGGCTACACCTTC. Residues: CSVFVGAGRRNYGYTF. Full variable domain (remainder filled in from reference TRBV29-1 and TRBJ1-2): SAVISQKPSRDICQRGTSLTIQCQVDSQVTMMFWYRQQPGQSLTLIATANQGSEATYESGFVIDKFPISRPNLTFSTLTVSNMSPEDSSIYLCSVFVGAGRRNYGYTFGSGTRLTVV.

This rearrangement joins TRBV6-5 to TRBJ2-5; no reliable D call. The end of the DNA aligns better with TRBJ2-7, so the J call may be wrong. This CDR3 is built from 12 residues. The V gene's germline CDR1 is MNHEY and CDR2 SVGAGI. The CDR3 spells CASSPINYEQYF. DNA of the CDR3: TGTGCCAGCAGCCCAATAAACTACGAGCAGTACTTC.

The CDR3 coding sequence is TGTGCCAGCGAGGGCGACTATGGCTACACCTTC. As protein: CASEGDYGYTF. This chain uses TRBV2 with TRBJ1-2; D not resolved. V was shortened by 8 bases and J by 3 bases, with 7 bases between the two germline ends. CDR1 is SNHLY, CDR2 FYNNEI, per germline. There are 11 residues in the CDR3.

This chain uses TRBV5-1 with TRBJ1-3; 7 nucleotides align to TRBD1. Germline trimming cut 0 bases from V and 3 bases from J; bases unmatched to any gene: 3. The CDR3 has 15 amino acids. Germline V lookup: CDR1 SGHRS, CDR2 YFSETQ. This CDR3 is CASSLEGGFGNTIYF. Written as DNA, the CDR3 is TGCGCCAGCAGCTTGGAAGGGGGCTTTGGAAACACCATATATTTT.

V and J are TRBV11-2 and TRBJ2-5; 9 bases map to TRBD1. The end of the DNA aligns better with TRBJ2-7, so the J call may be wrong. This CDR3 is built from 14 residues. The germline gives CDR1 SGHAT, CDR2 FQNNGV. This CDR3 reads CASSRTGETYEQYF. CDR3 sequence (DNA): TGTGCCAGCAGCCGGACAGGGGAGACCTACGAGCAGTACTTC.

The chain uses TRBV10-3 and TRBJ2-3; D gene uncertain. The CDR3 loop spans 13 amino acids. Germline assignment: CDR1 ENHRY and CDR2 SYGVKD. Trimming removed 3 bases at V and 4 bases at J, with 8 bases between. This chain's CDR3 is CAISDTRSDTQYF. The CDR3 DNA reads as TGTGCCATCAGTGACACTCGGTCAGATACGCAGTATTTT.

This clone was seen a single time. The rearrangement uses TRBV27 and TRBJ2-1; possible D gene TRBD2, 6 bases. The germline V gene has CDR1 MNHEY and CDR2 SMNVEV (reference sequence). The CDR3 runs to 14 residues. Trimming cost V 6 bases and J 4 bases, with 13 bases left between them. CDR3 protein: CASSPGTQYNEQFF. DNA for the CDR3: TGTGCCAGCAGCCCCGGGACTCAGTACAATGAGCAGTTCTTC.

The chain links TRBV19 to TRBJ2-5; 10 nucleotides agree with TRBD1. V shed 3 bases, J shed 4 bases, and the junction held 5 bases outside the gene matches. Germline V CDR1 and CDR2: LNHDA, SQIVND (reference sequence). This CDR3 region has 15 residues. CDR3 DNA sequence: TGTGCCAGTAGTATCCAGGGACAGGGGCCAGAGACCCAGTACTTC. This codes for CASSIQGQGPETQYF.

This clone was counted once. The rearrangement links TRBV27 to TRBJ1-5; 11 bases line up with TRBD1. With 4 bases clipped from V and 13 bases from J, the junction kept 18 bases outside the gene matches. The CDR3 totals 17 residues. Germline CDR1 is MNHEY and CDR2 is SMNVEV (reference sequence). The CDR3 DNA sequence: TGTGCCAGCAGTTCCATACAAGGACAGGGGGCCGTAGGGCCTCAGCATTTT. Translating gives CASSSIQGQGAVGPQHF.

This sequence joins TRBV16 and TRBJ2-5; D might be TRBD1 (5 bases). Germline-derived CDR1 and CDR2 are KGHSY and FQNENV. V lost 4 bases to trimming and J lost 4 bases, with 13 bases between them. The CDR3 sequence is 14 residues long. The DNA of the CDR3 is TGTGCCAGCAGCCGTTCCAACCAGGGAGAGACCCAGTACTTC. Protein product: CASSRSNQGETQYF.

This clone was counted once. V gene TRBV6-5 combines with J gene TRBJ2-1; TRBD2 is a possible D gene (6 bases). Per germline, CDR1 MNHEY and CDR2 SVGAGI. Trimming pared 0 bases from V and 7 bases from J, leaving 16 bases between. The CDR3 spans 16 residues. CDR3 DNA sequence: TGTGCCAGCAGTTACTCGAAGGCTAGTGGGGGGAATGAGCAGTTCTTC. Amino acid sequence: CASSYSKASGGNEQFF.

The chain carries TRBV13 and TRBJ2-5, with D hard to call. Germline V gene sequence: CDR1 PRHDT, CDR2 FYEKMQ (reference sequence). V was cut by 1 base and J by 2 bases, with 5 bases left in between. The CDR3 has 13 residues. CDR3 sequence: CASSLAYQETQYF. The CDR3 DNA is TGTGCCAGCAGCTTAGCGTATCAAGAGACCCAGTACTTC.

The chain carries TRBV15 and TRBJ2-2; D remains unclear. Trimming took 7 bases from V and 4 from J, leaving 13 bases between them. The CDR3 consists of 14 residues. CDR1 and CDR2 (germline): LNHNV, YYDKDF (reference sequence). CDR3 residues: CATNMRSSTGELFF. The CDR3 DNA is TGTGCCACCAATATGCGGTCTAGCACCGGGGAGCTGTTTTTT.

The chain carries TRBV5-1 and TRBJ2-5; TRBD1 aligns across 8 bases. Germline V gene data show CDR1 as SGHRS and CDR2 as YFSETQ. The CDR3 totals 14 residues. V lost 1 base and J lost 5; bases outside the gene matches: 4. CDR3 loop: CASSLQGAMETQYF. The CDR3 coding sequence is TGCGCCAGCAGCTTGCAGGGGGCGATGGAGACCCAGTACTTC. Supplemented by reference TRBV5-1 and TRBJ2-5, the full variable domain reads KAGVTQTPRYLIKTRGQQVTLSCSPISGHRSVSWYQQTPGQGLQFLFEYFSETQRNKGNFPGRFSGRQFSNSRSEMNVSTLELGDSALYLCASSLQGAMETQYFGPGTRLLVL.

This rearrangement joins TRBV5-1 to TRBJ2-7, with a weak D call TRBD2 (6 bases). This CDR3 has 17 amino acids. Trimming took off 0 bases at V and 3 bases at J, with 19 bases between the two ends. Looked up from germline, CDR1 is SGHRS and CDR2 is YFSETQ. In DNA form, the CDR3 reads TGCGCCAGCAGCTTGGACGCGTCCCCGGGACTGATCTACGAGCAGTACTTC. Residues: CASSLDASPGLIYEQYF.

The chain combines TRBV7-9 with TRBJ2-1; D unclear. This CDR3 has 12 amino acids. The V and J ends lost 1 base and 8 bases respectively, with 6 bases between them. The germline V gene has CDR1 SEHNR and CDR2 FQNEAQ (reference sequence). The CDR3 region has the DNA TGTGCCAGCAGCTTAGGCGTGTATGAGCAGTTCTTC. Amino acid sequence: CASSLGVYEQFF.

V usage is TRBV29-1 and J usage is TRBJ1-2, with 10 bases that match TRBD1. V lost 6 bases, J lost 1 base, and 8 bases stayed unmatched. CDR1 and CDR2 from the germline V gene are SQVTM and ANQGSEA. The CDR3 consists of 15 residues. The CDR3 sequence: CSVGGQGIDNYGYTF. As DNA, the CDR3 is TGCAGCGTCGGGGGACAGGGGATTGATAACTATGGCTACACCTTC.

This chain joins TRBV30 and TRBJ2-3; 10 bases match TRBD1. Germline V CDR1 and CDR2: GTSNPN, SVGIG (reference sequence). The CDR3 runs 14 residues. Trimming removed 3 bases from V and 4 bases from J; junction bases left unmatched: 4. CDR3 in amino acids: CAWSGQGVADTQYF. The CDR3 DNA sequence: TGTGCCTGGAGCGGACAGGGGGTAGCAGATACGCAGTATTTT.

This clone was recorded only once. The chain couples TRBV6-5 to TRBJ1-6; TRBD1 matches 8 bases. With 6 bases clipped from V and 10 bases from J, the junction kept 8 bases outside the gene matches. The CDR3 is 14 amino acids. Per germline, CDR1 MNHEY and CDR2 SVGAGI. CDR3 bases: TGTGCCAGCAGCCCGGGACAGGTCAGGTCACCCCTCCACTTT. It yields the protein CASSPGQVRSPLHF.

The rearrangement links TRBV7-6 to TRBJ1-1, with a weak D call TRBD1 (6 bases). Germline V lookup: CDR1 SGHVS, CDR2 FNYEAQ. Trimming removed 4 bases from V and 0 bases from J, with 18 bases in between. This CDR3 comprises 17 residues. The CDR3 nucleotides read TGTGCCAGCAGCTCTAGACCCTTGGACAGTTTGAACACTGAAGCTTTCTTT. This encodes CASSSRPLDSLNTEAFF.

CDR3 nucleotides: TGTGCCAGCCGGAGGCTGCAAGAGACCCAGTACTTC. It translates to CASRRLQETQYF. This chain joins TRBV5-6 and TRBJ2-5; D perhaps matches TRBD2 (5 bases). The V and J ends lost 7 bases and 2 bases respectively, with 9 bases between them. This CDR3 is 12 amino acids long. Per germline, CDR1 SGHDT and CDR2 YYEEEE.